These T cell receptor beta chains were read from a single sample in a study of PD-1 blockade in classical Hodgkin lymphoma. TCRdb's table, derived via immunoSEQ multiplex PCR, lists solely in-frame clones and lacks some. In the table there are fewer than 35,000 clones, approximately 90% of which are singletons. Sequencing was carried out using peripheral blood mononuclear cells (PBMCs). These TCRs come from a human donor with classical Hodgkin lymphoma. Both conserved end residues are part of each CDR3. D genes are given only for firm matches. Some rows mark clone size as missing; the rest say once, few, many or name a class of expanded clone.

d_gene: TRBD1
j_gene: TRBJ2-3
abundance: -
v_gene: TRBV6-1
CDR3nt: TGTGCCAGCAGTGGGACAGGGGGCGCAGATACGCAGTATTTT
CDR3aa: CASSGTGGADTQYF

d_gene: -
j_gene: TRBJ1-2
abundance: once
v_gene: TRBV10-1
CDR3nt: TGCGCCACAACCCCGGGCCCGTCGGTTTCTAACTATGGCTACACCTTC
CDR3aa: CATTPGPSVSNYGYTF

d_gene: -
j_gene: TRBJ2-5
abundance: -
v_gene: TRBV11-2
CDR3nt: TGTGCCAGCAGCCTCACCGTGCGGGACCAAGAGACCCAGTACTTC
CDR3aa: CASSLTVRDQETQYF

d_gene: TRBD1
j_gene: TRBJ1-4
abundance: -
v_gene: TRBV25-1
CDR3nt: TGTGCCAGCACAACAGGGGGCCCAACTAATGAAAAACTGTTTTTT
CDR3aa: CASTTGGPTNEKLFF

d_gene: TRBD2
j_gene: TRBJ2-3
abundance: -
v_gene: TRBV10-3
CDR3nt: TGTGCCATCAGTGAATCGGGAGGGGGGACAGATACGCAGTATTTT
CDR3aa: CAISESGGGTDTQYF

d_gene: TRBD1
j_gene: TRBJ1-1
abundance: -
v_gene: TRBV5-1
CDR3nt: TGCGCCAGCAGCGGGGAGACAGGGTTGGACACTGAAGCTTTCTTT
CDR3aa: CASSGETGLDTEAFF

d_gene: -
j_gene: TRBJ2-7
abundance: once
v_gene: TRBV21-1
CDR3nt: TGTGCCAGCAGCAAGGGACTAGCTTCGAGAGAGCAGTACTTC
CDR3aa: CASSKGLASREQYF

d_gene: -
j_gene: TRBJ2-7
abundance: -
v_gene: TRBV11-1
CDR3nt: TGTGCCAGCAGCTCCACCCCCCCTTCAGGTTCCACCTACGAGCAGTACTTC
CDR3aa: CASSSTPPSGSTYEQYF

d_gene: TRBD2
j_gene: TRBJ2-7
abundance: -
v_gene: TRBV28
CDR3nt: TGTGCCAGCAGTCCGACCGGGACAGTTTTTTGGGCGGGAGGGCCGCAGGAGCAGTACTTC
CDR3aa: CASSPTGTVFWAGGPQEQYF

d_gene: -
j_gene: TRBJ1-4
abundance: few
v_gene: TRBV19
CDR3nt: TGTGCCAGTAGATTCGGTGCAACTAATGAAAAACTGTTTTTT
CDR3aa: CASRFGATNEKLFF

d_gene: TRBD2
j_gene: TRBJ2-7
abundance: once
v_gene: TRBV5-1
CDR3nt: TGCGCCAGCAGCTTGAGTGGAACTAGCGCGATCTCCTACGAGCAGTACTTC
CDR3aa: CASSLSGTSAISYEQYF